One and the same sample provided the 3 T cell receptor beta chains below, sequenced in a study of breast tumors, draining lymph nodes, adjacent tissues. One entry per CDR3 protein results from TCRdb running MiXCR on the multiplex PCR reads. This table has under 75,000 distinct CDR3 sequences, approximately 54% appearing once. The sequenced sample consisted of breast tumor tissue. All receptors come from a female donor with breast cancer. Some clones in this sample may be carry-over from other donors' samples.

The chain recombines TRBV6-5 with TRBJ1-5; perhaps TRBD1 as D (5 bases). CDR1 is MNHEY, CDR2 SVGAGI, per germline. The CDR3 sequence is 16 residues long. The germline V and J ends were trimmed by 5 bases and 7 bases, with 21 bases remaining between them. The CDR3, as DNA: TGTGCCAGCAGTCAAATGGGGCAGGAACTGGGGCAGCCCCAGCATTTT. Translating it yields CASSQMGQELGQPQHF.

This clonotype was counted ten times or more. The chain joins TRBV6-2 or TRBV6-3 to TRBJ2-7; D is unclear. Per germline, CDR1 MNHEY and CDR2 SVGEGT. This CDR3 is 15 amino acids long. The germline V and J ends were trimmed by 5 bases and 1 base, with 15 bases remaining between them. The CDR3 coding sequence is TGTGCCAGCAGTATCCCAGCCCTCGGGTCCTACGAGCAGTACTTC. Translated: CASSIPALGSYEQYF.

This clonotype was detected ten times or more. The J gene is TRBJ2-1, the V gene TRBV7-2, with 14 bases matching TRBD2. With 3 bases clipped from V and 2 bases from J, the junction kept 3 bases outside the gene matches. Per the germline V gene, CDR1 is SGHTA and CDR2 is FQGNSA. This CDR3 is built from 17 residues. CDR3: CASSFRLAGGPYNEQFF. CDR3 DNA: TGTGCCAGCAGCTTTCGACTAGCGGGAGGGCCCTACAATGAGCAGTTCTTC.